These 27 T cell receptor beta chains share one sample of origin, sequenced in a study of T cell repertoires in cytomegalovirus infection. TCRdb analysed the reads with MiXCR anew, one entry per CDR3 protein. The sample includes under 850,000 distinct CDR3 sequences, roughly 33% of them seen just once. These receptors' targets are unknown. The source material was cultured PBMCs, sampled from culture after CMV antigen stimulation. Receptor source: a human donor in good health (CMV status not recorded). Some clones in this sample may be carry-over from other donors' samples.

The rearrangement joins TRBV5-1 to TRBJ1-4; 8 nucleotides align to TRBD1. The trim removed 9 bases at V and 7 bases at J, leaving 8 bases unmatched. Germline CDR1 reads SGHRS; CDR2 reads YFSETQ. The CDR3 is 13 residues long. CDR3 protein: CATRQGSTEKLFF. The CDR3 nucleotides read TGCGCCACCAGACAGGGGTCAACTGAAAAACTGTTTTTT.

The chain joins TRBV5-4 to TRBJ2-1; 7 nucleotides agree with TRBD2. V shed 5 bases and J 2 bases; nucleotides not matched to a gene: 7. CDR3 length: 15 amino acids. The germline V gene encodes CDR1 SGHNT and CDR2 YYREEE (reference sequence). CDR3 in DNA: TGTGCCAGCAGTAAAGCTAGCGGTCCCTACAATGAGCAGTTCTTC. This sequence encodes CASSKASGPYNEQFF.

This clonotype was seen more than once but under ten times. The chain carries TRBV7-8 and TRBJ2-3; TRBD2 aligns across 8 bases. Germline V lookup: CDR1 SGHVS, CDR2 FQNEAQ. CDR3 size: 14 residues. Trimming cost V 8 bases and J 2 bases; bases outside gene matches: 6. CDR3 in amino acids: CASQRGLNTDTQYF. The DNA for the CDR3 is TGTGCCAGCCAGCGGGGGCTGAACACAGATACGCAGTATTTT. The full variable domain, rest sourced from reference TRBV7-8 and TRBJ2-3, is GAGVSQSPRYKVAKRGQDVALRCDPISGHVSLFWYQQALGQGPEFLTYFQNEAQLDKSGLPSDRFFAERPEGSVSTLKIQRTQQEDSAVYLCASQRGLNTDTQYFGPGTRLTVL.

V gene TRBV28 combines with J gene TRBJ2-1, with D perhaps TRBD2 (5 bases). Germline V gives CDR1 MDHEN, CDR2 SYDVKM. The CDR3 is made up of 15 amino acids. The V and J ends lost 8 bases and 6 bases respectively, with 20 bases between them. DNA for the CDR3: TGTGCCAGCCCCCCTGAGGGAACCCCGATCAATGAGCAGTTCTTC. It codes for CASPPEGTPINEQFF.

This clonotype turned up a few times. The chain has TRBV7-9 and TRBJ2-7, with 7 bases identical to TRBD1. Germline V CDR1 and CDR2: SEHNR, FQNEAQ (reference sequence). CDR3 length equals 18 residues. After removal of 5 bases from V and 2 bases from J, the junction contained 18 bases not matched to a gene. The CDR3 is CASSQDHLNLQGAYEQYF. DNA of the CDR3: TGTGCCAGCAGCCAAGATCACTTGAATCTCCAGGGGGCCTACGAGCAGTACTTC.

This clonotype was counted between two and nine times. V and J are TRBV12-3 or TRBV12-4 and TRBJ2-3; D ambiguous. The ends were cut back, 0 bases at V and 0 bases at J, with 7 bases in the middle. CDR3 length: 15 residues. CDR3 coding DNA: TGTGCCAGCAGTTTAGCGCGGCAGAGCACAGATACGCAGTATTTT. Translated: CASSLARQSTDTQYF.

This rearrangement joins TRBV7-2 to TRBJ2-1; no reliable D call. Germline CDR1 SGHTA, CDR2 FQGNSA. The CDR3 has 13 amino acids. V was trimmed by 0 bases and J by 10 bases, leaving 10 bases between them. CDR3 loop: CASSLALLGEQFF. The CDR3 DNA sequence: TGTGCCAGCAGCTTAGCCCTTTTGGGGGAGCAGTTCTTC.

This clonotype turned up a few times. J is TRBJ2-2 and V is TRBV10-3; D possibly corresponds to TRBD1 (5 bases). The CDR3 has 14 amino acids. V shed 3 bases and J shed 4 bases, with 9 bases lying between them. The germline CDR1 and CDR2 sequences are ENHRY and SYGVKD. The CDR3 region has the DNA TGTGCCATCAGTGACCAAGGGGTCACCGGGGAGCTGTTTTTT. Translated: CAISDQGVTGELFF.

For this clonotype: The germline gene is not matched at one end of the junction; a read error may be the cause. The J gene is TRBJ2-5, the V gene TRBV5-4; the D gene is possibly TRBD2 (6 bases). Germline CDR1 is SGHNT and CDR2 is YYREEE (reference sequence). CDR3 length: 14 residues. In DNA, the CDR3 is TGTGCCAACAGCTCCGGGACTCTCCAAGAGACCCAGTACTTC. It is translated as CANSSGTLQETQYF.

The chain joins TRBV11-2 to TRBJ2-7; 10 bases agree with TRBD2. In germline, CDR1 is SGHAT, CDR2 FQNNGV. The junction had 8 bases not matched to a gene; V was cut back by 2 bases and J by 4 bases. The CDR3 has 16 amino acids. CDR3 bases: TGTGCCAGCAGCTTACCGCCGGGACTAGCGCATTACGAGCAGTACTTC. Protein product: CASSLPPGLAHYEQYF.

As for this clonotype: The junction and the germline gene differ at one end; a read error may be behind it. The V call is TRBV4-1, the J call TRBJ1-3; a possible D gene is TRBD1 (6 bases). CDR1 is MGHRA and CDR2 is YSYEKL in the germline V gene. This CDR3 region has 17 residues. CDR3 DNA: TGTGCCAGCAGCCAAGAGTTTGCAGGGGTATCTGGAAACACCATATATTTT. It encodes CASSQEFAGVSGNTIYF.

This clonotype was detected only a few times. The chain has TRBV7-2 and TRBJ1-3, with D uncertain. The CDR3 is made up of 16 amino acids. From germline, CDR1 is SGHTA and CDR2 FQGNSA. The germline V and J ends were trimmed by 0 bases and 0 bases, with 9 bases remaining between them. The CDR3 protein is CASSLAASLSGNTIYF. In DNA form, the CDR3 reads TGTGCCAGCAGCTTAGCTGCATCCCTCTCTGGAAACACCATATATTTT. Combining the CDR3 with reference TRBV7-2 and TRBJ1-3 gives the whole variable domain GAGVSQSPSNKVTEKGKDVELRCDPISGHTALYWYRQSLGQGLEFLIYFQGNSAPDKSGLPSDRFSAERTGGSVSTLTIQRTQQEDSAVYLCASSLAASLSGNTIYFGEGSWLTVV.

This clonotype was seen just once. The rearrangement links TRBV20-1 to TRBJ1-6; the match to TRBD1 covers 10 bases. The germline V gene encodes CDR1 DFQATT and CDR2 SNEGSKA (reference sequence). The CDR3 contains 15 residues. Germline trimming cut 8 bases from V and 9 bases from J; bases unmatched to any gene: 13. CDR3 sequence: CSSTLTGGSLSPLHF. For the CDR3, the DNA is TGCAGTTCGACCTTGACAGGGGGCTCACTTTCACCCCTCCACTTT.

The sample holds a few counts of this clonotype. CDR3: CASSSTDRLHTF. CDR3 in DNA: TGTGCCAGCAGCTCGACAGATCGCCTTCACACCTTC. The chain combines TRBV4-2 with TRBJ1-2; D is perhaps TRBD1 (5 bases). V was shortened by 5 bases and J by 12 bases, with 16 bases between the two germline ends. CDR3 length: 12 amino acids. The germline CDR1 and CDR2 sequences are LGHNA and YNFKEQ.

The chain is built from TRBV2 and TRBJ1-4, with 9 positions matching TRBD1. Losses at the gene ends were 3 bases for V and 1 base for J; bases not matched to a gene: 9. From germline, CDR1 is SNHLY and CDR2 FYNNEI. The CDR3 runs 18 residues. This CDR3 is CASSDVGQGIQTNEKLFF. CDR3 sequence (DNA): TGTGCCAGCAGTGACGTGGGACAGGGTATTCAAACTAATGAAAAACTGTTTTTT.

V gene TRBV6-1 combines with J gene TRBJ1-1; D is ambiguous. The V end lost 1 base, the J end lost 11 bases, and 14 bases lay between the germline ends. The germline V gene has CDR1 MNHNS and CDR2 SASEGT. The CDR3 extends over 13 amino acids. CDR3 DNA sequence: TGTGCCAGCAGTGAAGAGGCGGGGTCGAGGGCTTTCTTT. Its protein product is CASSEEAGSRAFF.

In its sample, this clonotype was seen a few times. This chain uses TRBV12-3 or TRBV12-4 with TRBJ2-1; D is possibly TRBD2 (6 bases). V lost 4 bases and J lost 11, with 12 bases in between. The CDR3 runs 12 residues. This chain's CDR3 is CASSSDYLKQFF. The DNA of the CDR3 is TGTGCCAGCAGTTCGGACTACCTCAAGCAGTTCTTC.

This clonotype was counted only a few times. V and J are TRBV27 and TRBJ1-5; D might be TRBD1 (5 bases). The CDR3 is 16 amino acids. Trimming shortened V by 6 bases and J by 0 bases, and 15 bases separated the two germline ends. The germline gives CDR1 MNHEY, CDR2 SMNVEV (reference sequence). CDR3 amino acids: CASRPTGRYSNQPQHF. CDR3 DNA: TGTGCCAGCAGACCTACAGGCAGGTATAGCAATCAGCCCCAGCATTTT.

This clonotype was seen a handful of times. The rearrangement uses TRBV28 and TRBJ1-1; D gene ambiguous. Trimming took 3 bases from V and 7 from J, leaving 12 bases between them. The CDR3 is 13 amino acids. Germline assignment: CDR1 MDHEN and CDR2 SYDVKM. In DNA, the CDR3 is TGTGCCAGCAGTTTCCTTCTTGTTGGTGAAGCTTTCTTT. Translated: CASSFLLVGEAFF.

This chain connects TRBV10-2 to TRBJ2-1, with 8 positions matching TRBD1. With 8 bases clipped from V and 2 bases from J, the junction kept 2 bases outside the gene matches. Germline V lookup: CDR1 WSHSY, CDR2 SAAADI. The CDR3 length is 13 residues. The CDR3 reads CASDRGAYNEQFF. The CDR3 DNA reads TGCGCCAGCGACAGGGGTGCCTACAATGAGCAGTTCTTC.

The V call is TRBV4-1, the J call TRBJ2-7; TRBD1 matches at 7 bases. Trimming removed 4 bases from V and 7 bases from J; junction bases left unmatched: 7. From germline, CDR1 is MGHRA and CDR2 YSYEKL. This CDR3 has 13 residues. The CDR3 loop is CASSRTGLREQYF. CDR3 DNA sequence: TGCGCCAGCAGCCGGACAGGACTGCGGGAGCAGTACTTC.

This clonotype showed up many times. V is TRBV7-2 and J is TRBJ2-3, with D maybe TRBD2 (6 bases). Trimming removed 5 bases from V and 0 bases from J, with 12 bases in between. Germline V gene sequence: CDR1 SGHTA, CDR2 FQGNSA. The length of the CDR3 is 15 residues. The CDR3 sequence is CASSPGTSSTDTQYF. The CDR3 nucleotides read TGTGCCAGCAGCCCTGGGACTTCTAGCACAGATACGCAGTATTTT.

CDR3 bases: TGTGCCAGCAGCGCACCGGGCCACGAGCAGTACTTC. Its protein product is CASSAPGHEQYF. This chain uses TRBV7-9 with TRBJ2-7; D is uncertain. The V gene lost 5 bases and the J gene lost 5 bases, with 10 bases spanning the gap. In germline, CDR1 is SEHNR, CDR2 FQNEAQ (reference sequence). The CDR3 contains 12 residues.

This clonotype was observed a handful of times. The chain has TRBV10-3 and TRBJ1-5, with D unresolved. V dropped 4 bases and J dropped 4 bases, with 8 bases sitting between them. Germline loops: CDR1 ENHRY, CDR2 SYGVKD. The CDR3 has 13 residues. The CDR3 sequence is CAISGLGNQPQHF. Here the CDR3 DNA reads TGTGCCATCAGTGGCCTGGGGAATCAGCCCCAGCATTTT.

The V call is TRBV19, the J call TRBJ2-4; 8 bases are shared with TRBD2. Germline loops: CDR1 LNHDA, CDR2 SQIVND (reference sequence). This CDR3 has 14 residues. The junction had 13 bases not matched to a gene; V was cut back by 6 bases and J by 12 bases. CDR3 amino acids: CASSHRDLAGGQYF. The CDR3 region has the DNA TGTGCCAGTAGCCACCGGGACCTGGCGGGGGGTCAGTACTTC.

The V gene is TRBV4-1, the J gene TRBJ1-4; D is uncertain. Looked up from germline, CDR1 is MGHRA and CDR2 is YSYEKL. V lost 4 bases and J lost 8, with 17 bases in between. This CDR3 is 15 amino acids long. The CDR3 loop reads CASSLPGWEREKLFF. As DNA, the CDR3 is TGCGCCAGCAGCCTCCCCGGATGGGAGCGGGAAAAACTGTTTTTT.

This chain joins TRBV7-6 and TRBJ2-7; 10 bases map to TRBD2. The CDR3 is made up of 16 amino acids. The junction had 7 bases not matched to a gene; V was cut back by 1 base and J by 4 bases. The V gene's germline CDR1 is SGHVS and CDR2 FNYEAQ. The CDR3 nucleotides are TGTGCCAGCAGCTTAGGCCCTAGCGGGAGAGGTTACGAGCAGTACTTC. The encoded protein is CASSLGPSGRGYEQYF.